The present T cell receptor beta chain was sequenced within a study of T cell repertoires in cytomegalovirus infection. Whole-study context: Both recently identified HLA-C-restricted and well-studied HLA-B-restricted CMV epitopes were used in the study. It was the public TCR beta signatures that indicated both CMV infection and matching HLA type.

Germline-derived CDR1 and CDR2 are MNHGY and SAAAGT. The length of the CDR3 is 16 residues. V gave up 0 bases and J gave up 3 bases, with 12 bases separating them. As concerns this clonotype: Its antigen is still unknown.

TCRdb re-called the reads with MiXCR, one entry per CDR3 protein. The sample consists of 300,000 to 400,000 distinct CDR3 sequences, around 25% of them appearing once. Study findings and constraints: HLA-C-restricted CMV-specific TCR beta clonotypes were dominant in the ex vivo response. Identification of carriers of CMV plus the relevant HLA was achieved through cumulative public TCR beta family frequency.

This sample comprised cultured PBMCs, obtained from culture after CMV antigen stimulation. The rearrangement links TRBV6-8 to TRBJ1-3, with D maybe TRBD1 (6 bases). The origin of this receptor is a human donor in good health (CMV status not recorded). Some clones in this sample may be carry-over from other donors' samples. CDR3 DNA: TGTGCCAGCAGTTACTCTGACACCAGGGGTGGAAACACCATATATTTT. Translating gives CASSYSDTRGGNTIYF.